This TCR beta chain was obtained from a study of T cell responses to AZD1222 COVID-19 vaccine (dated by TCRdb to about 2021). Turning to the overall study: AZD1222 recipients given second doses at about 4 weeks or at about 12 weeks were pooled, since spike-specific TCR depth and breadth were not found to differ between the two schedules. A total of 233 trial participants underwent TCR sequencing, of whom around 210 had received two doses of AZD1222 and 26 had received two doses of the MenACWY control vaccine. Enrollment into the trials was organized by age into subgroups of 18-55, 56-69 and 70-plus years, and those subgroups contained roughly 150, 30 and 60 TCR-sequenced participants, respectively.

Remarks on this clone: Its antigen has not been determined. Base qualities were left out, and no much larger clone turns up one base away.

For CDR1 and CDR2, the germline V gene lists SGDLS and YYNGEE. Including the terminal cysteine and phenylalanine, the CDR3 comprises 15 residues. The retained sequence is limited to the CDR3, 45 bases, with the frame set at the first base. Here V drops 4 bases and J drops 7 bases, and the junction holds 10 bases not matched to any gene. Explained via the paper, the time point label denotes: baseline before first vaccination. The vaccinee samples were drawn from two UK trials, COV001 and COV002, one of which was a single-blind randomized controlled phase 2/3 trial testing AZD1222 (ChAdOx1 nCoV-19) in healthy adults. Trial participant PBMC samples were collected at day 0 and day 28 after the second dose for TCRbeta chain sequencing. Paper-wide results and their limitations: The vaccine-associated CD4 TCRs covered the entire spike protein, and the dominant responses fell in regions 160-218 and 743-854. The 56-69-year group was small, and its depth increase did not reach significance, likely because of low power. No day 14 peak-response samples were available, so repertoires were characterized only after the peak T cell response. Spike-specific TCR breadth and depth rose significantly after two AZD1222 doses compared with day 0 and with MenACWY recipients. Most participants were white British and females outnumbered males, and the authors suggested that clonal diversity may have been underestimated. Reportedly, close to half of the unique spike-specific TCRs recognized epitopes lying outside the regions that are mutated in the B.1.351 and B.1.1.7 variants. Conclusions about previously exposed vaccinees are limited because only five or six AZD1222 recipients were SARS-CoV-2 seropositive at baseline.

The CDR3 regions of human TCRbeta chains were analyzed by immunosequencing. The authors' pipeline ran thus. Repertoire TCRs were matched against a reference library of SARS-CoV-2-specific TCRs generated with the MIRA antigen-specificity platform. Breadth was defined as the fraction of unique TCRs that were SARS-CoV-2-associated, and depth was defined as the fraction of total T cells that were SARS-CoV-2-associated. Each spike-specific TCR was assigned to its reactive spike region and to a CD4 or CD8 class using the MIRA data. Log10-transformed breadth and depth values were compared by one-way ANOVA with Sidak's multiple comparisons tests. Imported from immuneACCESS, the table was reduced by TCRdb to in-frame sequences with V and J called. These copies leave out some clones; in studies compared against another copy, an unresolved V gene accounts for under half, and the cause of the remainder is not known. V, J and clone size derive from that table, while D and trimming were established from the DNA sequence. The sample contains approximately 130,000 clones, around nine tenths of them found a single time. Under 35% of the sample is in the top ten clones.

The sequence joins TRBV9 to TRBJ2-1, and 8 junction bases match TRBD2. Here the sequenced sample was peripheral blood, taken on day 0 of AZD1222 vaccination. The sequence derives from an adult in good health. The DNA sequence follows: TGTGCCAGCAGCACGAGGGTAGCGGGATTTAATGAGCAGTTCTTC. This translates into CASSTRVAGFNEQFF.